The next 10 T cell receptor beta chains were all read from a single sample in a study of blood T cell repertoires in COVID-19 (dated by TCRdb to about 2020). The method was the immunoSEQ multiplex PCR assay. Drawn from immuneACCESS, this table holds only the in-frame rearrangements with V and J called that TCRdb kept. Clones are partly lost; checked studies trace under half to an unresolved V gene and leave the rest unexplained. This sample is represented by some 200,000 clones; about 89% of them were singletons. The ten biggest clones cover roughly 3% of the sample. The sample consisted of peripheral blood. The receptors were gathered from a man in his sixties or seventies with acute or convalescent COVID-19.

The sample holds a few counts of this clone. The rearrangement uses TRBV2 and TRBJ1-4; no clear D gene. The CDR3 spans 14 residues. V was trimmed by 6 bases and J by 3 bases, leaving 11 bases between them. Looked up from germline, CDR1 is SNHLY and CDR2 is FYNNEI. DNA for the CDR3: TGTGCCAGCAGCCTGAAGTCAGCTAATGAAAAACTGTTTTTT. As protein: CASSLKSANEKLFF. Drawing the rest from reference TRBV2 and TRBJ1-4, the complete variable domain is EPEVTQTPSHQVTQMGQEVILRCVPISNHLYFYWYRQILGQKVEFLVSFYNNEISEKSEIFDDQFSVERPDGSNFTLKIRSTKLEDSAMYFCASSLKSANEKLFFGSGTQLSVL.

This clone was detected only once. The rearrangement uses TRBV5-4 and TRBJ2-3; maybe TRBD2 (7 bases). Per germline, CDR1 SGHNT and CDR2 YYREEE (reference sequence). The V end lost 6 bases, the J end lost 3 bases, and 14 bases lay between the germline ends. The CDR3 runs 14 residues. The CDR3 DNA follows: TGTGCCAGCAACCCCGGGGGGCGGACAGATACGCAGTATTTT. As protein: CASNPGGRTDTQYF.

V is TRBV19 and J is TRBJ1-5; tentative D call: TRBD1 (6 bases). CDR3 size: 16 residues. The germline V gene encodes CDR1 LNHDA and CDR2 SQIVND (reference sequence). V was shortened by 3 bases and J by 5 bases, with 17 bases between the two germline ends. CDR3 residues: CASSIGWGREDQPQHF. The CDR3 region has the DNA TGTGCCAGTAGTATTGGTTGGGGGCGTGAGGATCAGCCCCAGCATTTT.

The CDR3 DNA is TGTGCCAGCAGTTTTGGGGAGGTGGATACGCAGTATTTT. This encodes CASSFGEVDTQYF. The genes are TRBV12-3 or TRBV12-4 and TRBJ2-3; D is perhaps TRBD2 (6 bases). The CDR3 sequence is 13 residues long. V was cut by 3 bases and J by 6 bases, with 10 bases left in between.

The V and J genes are TRBV28 and TRBJ1-6; the D gene is possibly TRBD1 (5 bases). Between the trimmed V and J ends, which lost 2 bases and 6 bases, there was a span of 11 bases. This CDR3 spans 15 amino acids. Germline-derived CDR1 and CDR2 are MDHEN and SYDVKM. The CDR3: CASSLGGTLNSPLHF. The CDR3 coding sequence is TGTGCCAGCAGTTTAGGGGGGACCCTTAATTCACCCCTCCACTTT.

This chain connects TRBV11-2 to TRBJ2-3; perhaps TRBD2 as D (6 bases). CDR3 length: 13 amino acids. The germline gives CDR1 SGHAT, CDR2 FQNNGV. The germline V and J ends were trimmed by 8 bases and 8 bases, with 17 bases remaining between them. The CDR3 loop reads CASRGLSSSTQYF. As DNA, the CDR3 is TGTGCCAGCCGGGGGTTATCCAGTAGTACGCAGTATTTT.

The chain uses TRBV4-1 and TRBJ2-7; TRBD2 might be the D (6 bases). The V gene's germline CDR1 is MGHRA and CDR2 YSYEKL. Trimming took off 4 bases at V and 1 base at J, with 20 bases between the two ends. The CDR3 has 17 amino acids. In nucleotides, the CDR3 is TGCGCCAGCAGCCGAATAGGTGGAGTAGCGGCATCCTACGAGCAGTACTTC. Protein sequence: CASSRIGGVAASYEQYF.

The rearrangement joins TRBV13 to TRBJ1-6, with D perhaps TRBD1 (5 bases). Trimming removed 3 bases from V and 8 bases from J, with 8 bases in between. The CDR3 runs to 13 residues. Germline V gives CDR1 PRHDT, CDR2 FYEKMQ (reference sequence). The CDR3 sequence is CASSFPRDSPLHF. DNA for the CDR3: TGTGCCAGCAGCTTCCCCAGGGATTCACCCCTCCACTTT.

This sequence joins TRBV4-2 and TRBJ1-5; D is unresolved. CDR1 and CDR2 from the germline V gene are LGHNA and YNFKEQ. Trimming shortened V by 0 bases and J by 4 bases, and 10 bases separated the two germline ends. CDR3 length equals 15 residues. The CDR3 loop reads CASSQESGKNQPQHF. In nucleotides, the CDR3 is TGTGCCAGCAGCCAAGAATCTGGCAAGAATCAGCCCCAGCATTTT.

In the case of this clone: With a much larger clone just one base away, this may be a read error. The chain is built from TRBV7-3 and TRBJ2-3; 7 nucleotides align to TRBD2. CDR1 SGHTA and CDR2 FQGTGA come from the germline V gene. V trimming: 3 bases; J trimming: 2 bases; junction bases outside the gene matches: 5. The CDR3 spans 15 residues. Written as DNA, the CDR3 is TGTGCCAGCAGCTTTGGCGGGAGTAACACAGATACGCAGTATTTT. Residues: CASSFGGSNTDTQYF.